The entry below gives a single T cell receptor (beta chain) sequence along with its context. These data are taken from a study of cytomegalovirus exposure and HLA in healthy donors. The PCR was carried out with 60 Vbeta primers and 13 Jbeta primers. Repertoires were generated with immunoSEQ multiplex PCR, while TCRdb's copy carries only in-frame clones and drops some. Of some 160,000 clones in the sample, about 85% were seen once. The receptor's source is a boy younger than 10 in good health and CMV-seronegative. The sample was PBMCs.

CDR3 loop: CASSYRGTAQETQYF. The CDR3 DNA reads TGTGCCAGCAGTTACCGGGGAACAGCCCAAGAGACCCAGTACTTC. This chain links TRBV6-5 with TRBJ2-5, with D possibly matching TRBD2 (5 bases). Germline values: CDR1 MNHEY, CDR2 SVGAGI. V was trimmed by 2 bases and J by 1 base, leaving 11 bases between them. The CDR3 loop spans 15 amino acids.